Shown below are 11 T cell receptor beta chains from a single sample sequenced in a study of shared clonotypes between healthy human individuals. Data came from immunoSEQ multiplex PCR; TCRdb stores just in-frame clones and leaves some out. Of 1,100,000 or so clones in the sample, more than 75% are singletons; the top ten hold 0.5% to 0.6%. The sample was memory CD4+ T cells from PBMCs. Specified subset: CD45RA-negative fraction. These receptor sequences come from a man aged 18 to 29 in good health. Some clones in this sample may be carry-over from other donors' samples.

Concerning this clone: At the DNA level, this CDR3 is encoded by other sequences in the same sample as well. The CDR3 DNA follows: TGTGCCAGCTCCCCGGGACAGGGGGTTTACGAGCAGTACTTC. It is translated as CASSPGQGVYEQYF. The chain has TRBV18 and TRBJ2-7; 11 nucleotides agree with TRBD1. Trimming at V came to 6 bases and at J to 4 bases, leaving 5 bases not matched to a gene. Germline V gives CDR1 KGHSH, CDR2 LQKENI. The CDR3 sequence is 14 residues long.

Points on this clone: Other DNA sequences within the sample encode an identical CDR3. V and J are TRBV6-4 and TRBJ1-1; D is perhaps TRBD1 (5 bases). The CDR3 spans 13 residues. Germline V gene lookup returns CDR1 MRHNA and CDR2 SNTAGT. V gave up 6 bases and J gave up 1 base, with 9 bases separating them. The CDR3 nucleotides are TGTGCCAGCAGCAGAACAGGGAACACTGAAGCTTTCTTT. Protein: CASSRTGNTEAFF.

The rearrangement joins TRBV28 to TRBJ1-2; no firm D call. V lost 3 bases and J lost 3, with 5 bases in between. CDR1 MDHEN and CDR2 SYDVKM come from the germline V gene. The length of the CDR3 is 12 residues. The CDR3 DNA reads TGTGCCAGCAGTTTCCCGGACTATGGCTACACCTTC. It yields the protein CASSFPDYGYTF.

The V gene is TRBV19, the J gene TRBJ2-3; 7 bases are shared with TRBD2. V gave up 0 bases and J gave up 1 base; unmatched junction bases: 7. The germline V gene has CDR1 LNHDA and CDR2 SQIVND (reference sequence). The CDR3 consists of 17 residues. The CDR3 DNA sequence: TGTGCCAGTAGTATAGATCTGGCGGGAGACGGCACAGATACGCAGTATTTT. Translating gives CASSIDLAGDGTDTQYF.

The J gene is TRBJ2-1, the V gene TRBV25-1, with 9 positions matching TRBD2. The CDR3 contains 17 residues. Germline V gene lookup returns CDR1 MGHDK and CDR2 SYGVNS. V lost 4 bases and J lost 0; bases outside the gene matches: 7. The CDR3 DNA reads TGTGCCAGCAGTGCGGCTAGCGGGAAAATCTCCTACAATGAGCAGTTCTTC. This codes for CASSAASGKISYNEQFF.

CDR3 nucleotide sequence: TGTGCCAGCAGCTTCGGGACTAGCGGAACCGCCTACGAGCAGTACTTC. Translating it yields CASSFGTSGTAYEQYF. The chain has TRBV11-2 and TRBJ2-7, with TRBD2 matching 11 bases. The CDR3 consists of 16 residues. J lost 2 bases, V lost 3 bases, and 6 bases had no gene match. CDR1 and CDR2 (germline): SGHAT, FQNNGV. Together with reference TRBV11-2 and TRBJ2-7, the CDR3 gives the full variable domain: EAGVAQSPRYKIIEKRQSVAFWCNPISGHATLYWYQQILGQGPKLLIQFQNNGVVDDSQLPKDRFSAERLKGVDSTLKIQPAKLEDSAVYLCASSFGTSGTAYEQYFGPGTRLTVT.

The CDR3 is CASSVQVRMNTEAFF. CDR3 sequence (DNA): TGTGCCAGCAGTGTTCAAGTGAGAATGAACACTGAAGCTTTCTTT. The chain links TRBV2 to TRBJ1-1; no definite D call. The CDR3 is made up of 15 amino acids. Germline CDR1 SNHLY, CDR2 FYNNEI. The V gene lost 4 bases and the J gene lost 0 bases, with 12 bases spanning the gap.

This clone was recorded once. V usage is TRBV6-1 and J usage is TRBJ2-7; the D is unclear. Germline CDR1 and CDR2: MNHNS and SASEGT. The CDR3 is 12 residues long. Trimming pared 7 bases from V and 0 bases from J, leaving 7 bases between. The CDR3 here is CASKSSSYEQYF. In nucleotides, the CDR3 is TGTGCCAGCAAAAGCAGCTCCTACGAGCAGTACTTC.

The V gene is TRBV6-5, the J gene TRBJ1-2; D not resolved. Trimming removed 2 bases from V and 4 bases from J, with 11 bases in between. CDR1 is MNHEY and CDR2 is SVGAGI in the germline V gene. The CDR3 has 14 residues. CDR3 bases: TGTGCCAGCAGTTACGACGGGAATACCTATGGCTACACCTTC. Its protein product is CASSYDGNTYGYTF.

The genes are TRBV7-2 and TRBJ1-5, with no clear D. CDR1 and CDR2 (germline): SGHTA, FQGNSA. The CDR3 has 16 residues. V lost 1 base, J lost 0 bases, and 10 bases lay in between. CDR3: CASSLEVRASNQPQHF. CDR3 coding DNA: TGTGCCAGCAGCTTAGAGGTCCGGGCTAGCAATCAGCCCCAGCATTTT.

J is TRBJ1-2 and V is TRBV5-6; D not certain. Deletions cut 3 bases from V and 0 bases from J, with 9 bases between. The germline V gene encodes CDR1 SGHDT and CDR2 YYEEEE. The CDR3 loop spans 14 amino acids. The CDR3 DNA reads TGTGCCAGCAGCTCGATGAGTACTAACTATGGCTACACCTTC. This codes for CASSSMSTNYGYTF. The full variable domain, its missing parts supplied by reference TRBV5-6 and TRBJ1-2, is DAGVTQSPTHLIKTRGQQVTLRCSPKSGHDTVSWYQQALGQGPQFIFQYYEEEERQRGNFPDRFSGHQFPNYSSELNVNALLLGDSALYLCASSSMSTNYGYTFGSGTRLTVV.